The 30 T cell receptor beta chains below all came from one sample that was sequenced in a study of shared clonotypes between healthy human individuals. Some clones are missing from TCRdb's copy, which holds only in-frame ones; the method was immunoSEQ multiplex PCR. The table has millions of clones, more than 90% seen once; the top ten hold 0.14%. The sample comprised naive CD4+ T cells sorted from blood. The subset here: CD45RA+ positively selected. Source of these receptors: a man aged 18 to 30 in good health.

The V and J genes are TRBV10-3 and TRBJ2-4; 11 positions match TRBD2. The V gene's germline CDR1 is ENHRY and CDR2 SYGVKD. V was clipped by 0 bases and J by 4 bases; unmatched bases: 8. The CDR3 sequence is 18 residues long. The CDR3 DNA sequence: TGTGCCATCAGTGAGTCGTCGGGTAGCGGGAGGGGTAAAAACATTCAGTACTTC. Its protein is CAISESSGSGRGKNIQYF.

The chain uses TRBV18 and TRBJ1-4, with D uncertain. Trimming removed 1 base at V and 4 bases at J, with 13 bases between. Germline V lookup: CDR1 KGHSH, CDR2 LQKENI. This CDR3 is 16 amino acids long. For the CDR3, the DNA is TGTGCCAGCTCACCACGAAAAGGCGCTTTTAATGAAAAACTGTTTTTT. Translation gives CASSPRKGAFNEKLFF.

The rearrangement joins TRBV9 to TRBJ2-3; 15 bases are shared with TRBD2. The CDR3 sequence is 18 residues long. Germline V gene data show CDR1 as SGDLS and CDR2 as YYNGEE. Trimming removed 0 bases from V and 4 bases from J; junction bases left unmatched: 6. CDR3 sequence reads: CASSVGTSGRGISDTQYF. In nucleotides, the CDR3 is TGTGCCAGCAGCGTAGGGACTAGCGGGAGGGGGATATCAGATACGCAGTATTTT.

The V gene is TRBV11-2, the J gene TRBJ1-1; weak D call: TRBD1 (5 bases). V was cut by 4 bases and J by 9 bases, with 18 bases left in between. Germline lookup yields CDR1 SGHAT and CDR2 FQNNGV. CDR3 length: 14 amino acids. The CDR3 region is CASSSTGGVAQAFF. In DNA, the CDR3 is TGTGCCAGCAGCTCGACCGGGGGAGTGGCGCAAGCTTTCTTT.

This chain uses TRBV28 with TRBJ1-1; 9 bases are shared with TRBD1. Trimming took 6 bases from V and 3 from J; bases not matched to a gene: 8. Germline-derived CDR1 and CDR2 are MDHEN and SYDVKM. The CDR3 extends over 15 amino acids. The CDR3 region has the DNA TGTGCCAGCAGCACGACAGGGGGGAAGGACACTGAAGCTTTCTTT. This translates into CASSTTGGKDTEAFF.

This chain connects TRBV19 to TRBJ2-7, with D possibly matching TRBD2 (6 bases). With 6 bases removed from V and 6 bases from J, the gap between germline ends came to 21 bases. CDR3 size: 15 residues. CDR1 is LNHDA and CDR2 is SQIVND in the germline V gene (reference sequence). CDR3 in DNA: TGTGCCAGTAGGGCGGGACCTACGCTGGGAGGCGAGCAGTACTTC. This gives the protein CASRAGPTLGGEQYF.

The CDR3 loop reads CATGLQGPAYEQYF. Written as DNA, the CDR3 is TGTGCCACAGGACTACAGGGACCAGCCTACGAGCAGTACTTC. V gene TRBV6-1 combines with J gene TRBJ2-7; tentatively, D is TRBD1 or TRBD2 (6 bases each). This CDR3 has 14 residues. In germline, CDR1 is MNHNS, CDR2 SASEGT. Trimming took 10 bases from V and 2 from J, leaving 18 bases between them.

V gene TRBV19 combines with J gene TRBJ1-6, with D maybe TRBD1 (5 bases). The germline CDR1 and CDR2 sequences are LNHDA and SQIVND (reference sequence). Between the trimmed V and J ends, which lost 1 base and 8 bases, there was a span of 18 bases. This CDR3 has 17 amino acids. This chain's CDR3 is CASSIVGDMVGDSPLHF. DNA for the CDR3: TGTGCCAGTAGTATAGTAGGGGATATGGTCGGCGATTCACCCCTCCACTTT.

V gene TRBV4-1 combines with J gene TRBJ2-7; 7 nucleotides align to TRBD1. Germline V gene lookup returns CDR1 MGHRA and CDR2 YSYEKL. This CDR3 comprises 15 residues. Unmatched junction bases numbered 7, after V lost 4 bases and J lost 1 base. In DNA, the CDR3 is TGCGCCAGCAGCCCTCGGGACAGTCCGTCCTACGAGCAGTACTTC. As protein: CASSPRDSPSYEQYF.

This clone is a singleton in its sample. The chain is built from TRBV29-1 and TRBJ2-5; TRBD2 might be the D (6 bases). V lost 3 bases and J lost 0, with 8 bases in between. The CDR3 is made up of 13 amino acids. Germline CDR1 SQVTM, CDR2 ANQGSEA. CDR3 sequence: CSVESGYQETQYF. The CDR3 bases are TGCAGCGTTGAGAGCGGGTACCAAGAGACCCAGTACTTC.

The J gene is TRBJ1-1, the V gene TRBV29-1, with unresolved D. CDR3 length: 14 amino acids. Looked up from germline, CDR1 is SQVTM and CDR2 is ANQGSEA. The chain's CDR3 is CSVQRRQADTEAFF. The CDR3 nucleotides are TGCAGTGTCCAGAGGCGTCAGGCAGACACTGAAGCTTTCTTT.

This clone was seen once. The genes are TRBV2 and TRBJ1-1, with 7 positions matching TRBD1. The CDR3 spans 15 residues. In germline, CDR1 is SNHLY, CDR2 FYNNEI. V lost 8 bases, J lost 0 bases, and 9 bases stayed unmatched. In nucleotides, the CDR3 is TGTGCCAGCTTTTTGGGACAGACCATGAACACTGAAGCTTTCTTT. Translated: CASFLGQTMNTEAFF.

This chain uses TRBV18 with TRBJ2-3; no reliable D call. The CDR3 extends over 15 amino acids. Germline V gene sequence: CDR1 KGHSH, CDR2 LQKENI. V shed 2 bases and J shed 0 bases, with 9 bases lying between them. CDR3 residues: CASSPGGSSTDTQYF. CDR3 bases: TGTGCCAGCTCACCAGGCGGATCTAGCACAGATACGCAGTATTTT.

A remark on this clone: Other DNA variants within this sample encode the same CDR3. The chain recombines TRBV18 with TRBJ1-3; D call uncertain. V was cut by 2 bases and J by 0 bases, with 5 bases left in between. Germline loops: CDR1 KGHSH, CDR2 LQKENI. This CDR3 has 14 amino acids. CDR3 loop: CASSPWGSGNTIYF. CDR3 sequence (DNA): TGTGCCAGCTCACCATGGGGCTCTGGAAACACCATATATTTT.

The genes are TRBV11-2 and TRBJ2-1; D ambiguous. Per the germline V gene, CDR1 is SGHAT and CDR2 is FQNNGV. The CDR3 totals 12 residues. V was shortened by 6 bases and J by 9 bases, with 12 bases between the two germline ends. The CDR3 spells CASRWLGSEQFF. The CDR3 DNA reads TGTGCCAGCAGATGGTTGGGTAGTGAGCAGTTCTTC.

This rearrangement joins TRBV2 to TRBJ2-7; the D gene is possibly TRBD2 (5 bases). Trimming stripped 10 bases from V and 4 bases from J, with 20 bases between. The CDR3 length is 14 residues. Germline values: CDR1 SNHLY, CDR2 FYNNEI. Here the CDR3 DNA reads TGTGCCAATAAGGACTTAAAATTCCGGTACGAGCAGTACTTC. This codes for CANKDLKFRYEQYF.

J is TRBJ2-2 and V is TRBV6-5; D is ambiguous. Trimming removed 2 bases from V and 1 base from J, with 11 bases in between. Germline V gives CDR1 MNHEY, CDR2 SVGAGI. The CDR3 consists of 16 residues. The CDR3 DNA sequence: TGTGCCAGCAGTTACGGCGCCTCTTTGAACACCGGGGAGCTGTTTTTT. Encoded protein: CASSYGASLNTGELFF.

This chain joins TRBV6-5 and TRBJ1-2; perhaps TRBD1 as D (5 bases). The V end was cut by 7 bases, the J end by 4 bases, with 16 bases between. The germline V gene has CDR1 MNHEY and CDR2 SVGAGI. The CDR3 totals 14 residues. The CDR3 reads CASTQNDRSYGYTF. The CDR3 nucleotides are TGTGCCAGCACCCAAAACGACAGAAGCTATGGCTACACCTTC.

The gene calls are TRBV11-2 and TRBJ2-5; D is ambiguous. Germline V gives CDR1 SGHAT, CDR2 FQNNGV. The CDR3 runs 15 residues. Trimming cost V 1 base and J 5 bases, with 14 bases left between them. CDR3 nucleotides: TGTGCCAGCAGCTTAGCCGGGTCGCCCCGGGAGACCCAGTACTTC. It is translated as CASSLAGSPRETQYF.

The chain recombines TRBV7-9 with TRBJ2-6; D ambiguous. Germline-derived CDR1 and CDR2 are SEHNR and FQNEAQ (reference sequence). The CDR3 sequence is 16 residues long. The V end was cut by 5 bases, the J end by 0 bases, with 11 bases between. For the CDR3, the DNA is TGTGCCAGCAGCGCCGCGCGTTCCTCTGGGGCCAACGTCCTGACTTTC. Amino acid sequence: CASSAARSSGANVLTF.

This clone showed up just a few times. The chain couples TRBV25-1 to TRBJ1-2; D might be TRBD1 (5 bases). Trimming pared 6 bases from V and 5 bases from J, leaving 13 bases between. The CDR3 loop spans 13 amino acids. Germline values: CDR1 MGHDK, CDR2 SYGVNS. CDR3 region: CASSTGTGYGYTF. The CDR3 bases are TGTGCCAGCAGCACCGGGACCGGTTATGGCTACACCTTC.

This clone was counted between two and nine times. This specimen includes other DNA sequences encoding the same CDR3. CDR3 loop: CASSDNQPQHF. The CDR3 DNA reads as TGTGCCAGCAGCGACAATCAGCCCCAGCATTTT. The chain is built from TRBV2 and TRBJ1-5; D gene unclear. The CDR3 loop spans 11 amino acids. V shed 6 bases and J shed 3 bases, with 3 bases lying between them. CDR1 and CDR2 from the germline V gene are SNHLY and FYNNEI.

The V and J genes are TRBV5-1 and TRBJ1-6; 9 nucleotides agree with TRBD1. Trimming at V came to 4 bases and at J to 8 bases, leaving 7 bases not matched to a gene. The V gene's germline CDR1 is SGHRS and CDR2 YFSETQ. This CDR3 region has 15 residues. This CDR3 reads CASSRPTGGDSPLHF. The DNA for the CDR3 is TGCGCCAGCAGCCGCCCGACAGGGGGGGATTCACCCCTCCACTTT.

This chain uses TRBV21-1 with TRBJ2-3; TRBD1 is taken as the D call from the table, unchecked against the DNA. TRBV21-1 is recorded as a pseudogene. This CDR3 region has 14 residues. The CDR3 DNA is TGTGCCAGCAGCCGCGGGACAGGGGTAGATACGCAGTATTTT. This codes for CASSRGTGVDTQYF.

The V gene is TRBV19, the J gene TRBJ1-4; 9 positions match TRBD1. Per germline, CDR1 LNHDA and CDR2 SQIVND (reference sequence). V trimming: 7 bases; J trimming: 4 bases; junction bases outside the gene matches: 13. The CDR3 covers 17 residues. This chain's CDR3 is CASTPGTGSPFNEKLFF. The CDR3 DNA reads TGTGCCAGTACCCCCGGGACAGGGAGCCCGTTTAATGAAAAACTGTTTTTT.

This chain connects TRBV18 to TRBJ2-1, with 10 nucleotides matching TRBD1. V lost 0 bases and J lost 7; bases outside the gene matches: 6. The CDR3 consists of 16 residues. Germline-derived CDR1 and CDR2 are KGHSH and LQKENI. The CDR3 DNA is TGTGCCAGCTCACCACCGACGGGACAGGGGAGGAATGAGCAGTTCTTC. Its translation is CASSPPTGQGRNEQFF.

As regards this clone: The sample carries other DNA sequences with the same CDR3. The gene calls are TRBV6-5 and TRBJ1-1, with D unresolved. V lost 4 bases and J 1 base, leaving 7 bases between the germline ends. From germline, CDR1 is MNHEY and CDR2 SVGAGI. The CDR3 runs to 13 residues. In nucleotides, the CDR3 is TGTGCCAGCAGTTCCTTAGGGAACACTGAAGCTTTCTTT. Translated, it gives CASSSLGNTEAFF.

The rearrangement links TRBV5-8 to TRBJ2-3; D not certain. Per the germline V gene, CDR1 is SGHTS and CDR2 is YDEGEE. Trimming stripped 0 bases from V and 6 bases from J, with 8 bases between. The CDR3 contains 13 residues. CDR3 residues: CASSLEARDTQYF. The CDR3 DNA sequence: TGTGCCAGCAGCTTGGAGGCGCGGGATACGCAGTATTTT.

This chain links TRBV5-5 with TRBJ2-2; 10 bases align to TRBD2. After removal of 7 bases from V and 5 bases from J, the junction contained 5 bases not matched to a gene. The CDR3 loop spans 14 amino acids. CDR1 is SGHKS, CDR2 YYEKEE, per germline (reference sequence). In DNA form, the CDR3 reads TGTGCCAGCCACGGACTAGCGGTTACCGGGGAGCTGTTTTTT. Amino acids: CASHGLAVTGELFF.

J is TRBJ1-2 and V is TRBV30, with D possibly TRBD1 on 5 matching bases. V was cut by 3 bases and J by 0 bases, with 14 bases left in between. The CDR3 is 15 amino acids. Germline V gives CDR1 GTSNPN, CDR2 SVGIG (reference sequence). CDR3 loop: CAWRSRDGSNYGYTF. As DNA, the CDR3 is TGTGCCTGGAGGTCCCGGGACGGCTCTAACTATGGCTACACCTTC. Together with reference TRBV30 and TRBJ1-2, the CDR3 gives the full variable domain: SQTIHQWPATLVQPVGSPLSLECTVEGTSNPNLYWYRQAAGRGLQLLFYSVGIGQISSEVPQNLSASRPQDRQFILSSKKLLLSDSGFYLCAWRSRDGSNYGYTFGSGTRLTVV.